This TCR beta chain stems from a study of blood T cell repertoires in COVID-19 (TCRdb year 2020). For the wider study: Samples covering the acute and convalescent phases of COVID-19 were provided by collaborators in the United States, Italy and Spain. The prospective study material was composed of cDNA or gDNA derived from T cells, B-cell-depleted T cells, or PBMCs. The dataset comprised deeply sampled blood TCRbeta repertoires from subjects exposed to, actively infected with, or recovered from COVID-19. A freely available public database, intended as a resource for researchers studying the immune response to SARS-CoV-2, is where the repertoires were released. The samples were drawn from two sources: the first 160 participants of the ongoing ImmuneRACE study, and about 1,300 subjects contributed by 6 global collaborators. Nearly every sample came with metadata listing a de-identified subject ID, COVID-19 status, age in years and sex. Where available, HLA class I and class II types were taken from metadata supplied by the sample provider and were not determined by assay-based typing. The paper as a whole reports these results and caveats: The amount of clinical and demographic metadata varied by source and participant and was provided uncurated.

TCRbeta CDR3 regions were amplified from genomic DNA by means of the immunoSEQ Assay, a bias-controlled multiplex PCR. In the source study's methods: The number of nucleated cells in each sample was estimated from the amplification of reference gene primers within the assay. Sequence reads were collapsed and filtered to measure the absolute abundance of every unique TCRbeta CDR3 rearrangement. Productive Simpson clonality was computed per sample as the square root of Simpson's diversity index over productive rearrangements. Entries here come from immuneACCESS through TCRdb and include only in-frame sequences with V and J called. Some clones fail to appear in such tables; in the studies checked, an unresolved V gene covers under half of the shortfall, and the cause of the remainder is unknown. The V and J calls and the clone size are those of that table, but D and trimming were determined from the DNA. This sample has 130,000 to 150,000 clones in its table, and around nine tenths of those were observed once. Clones ranked in the top ten supply 4% to 4.5% of the sample.

Details on this clone: It has no known antigen specificity. No base quality values were provided; no much bigger clone lies one nucleotide off.

Collaborating institutions collected whole blood in K2EDTA tubes following their own protocols. For TCRbeta analysis, collaborators shipped samples in one of three forms: frozen whole blood, isolated PBMCs, or DNA extracted from either of those sample types. CDR1 SGHRS and CDR2 YFSETQ are derived from the germline V gene. The CDR3 starts with the cysteine, ends with the phenylalanine, and has 16 residues. Solely the CDR3 DNA is kept, with 48 bases framed from the first base. V gives up 4 bases and J gives up 0 bases, and the segment between their germline ends measures 17 bases. Sequencing was performed on peripheral blood. The sequence links TRBV5-1 to TRBJ2-7, and perhaps TRBD2 as D gene, on 6 matching bases. This sequence was found in a woman aged 40-49 years with acute or convalescent COVID-19. The nucleotide sequence is given as TGCGCCAGCAGCGCCGCCGGGACTTGGAGCTCCTACGAGCAGTACTTC. Its translation is CASSAAGTWSSYEQYF.